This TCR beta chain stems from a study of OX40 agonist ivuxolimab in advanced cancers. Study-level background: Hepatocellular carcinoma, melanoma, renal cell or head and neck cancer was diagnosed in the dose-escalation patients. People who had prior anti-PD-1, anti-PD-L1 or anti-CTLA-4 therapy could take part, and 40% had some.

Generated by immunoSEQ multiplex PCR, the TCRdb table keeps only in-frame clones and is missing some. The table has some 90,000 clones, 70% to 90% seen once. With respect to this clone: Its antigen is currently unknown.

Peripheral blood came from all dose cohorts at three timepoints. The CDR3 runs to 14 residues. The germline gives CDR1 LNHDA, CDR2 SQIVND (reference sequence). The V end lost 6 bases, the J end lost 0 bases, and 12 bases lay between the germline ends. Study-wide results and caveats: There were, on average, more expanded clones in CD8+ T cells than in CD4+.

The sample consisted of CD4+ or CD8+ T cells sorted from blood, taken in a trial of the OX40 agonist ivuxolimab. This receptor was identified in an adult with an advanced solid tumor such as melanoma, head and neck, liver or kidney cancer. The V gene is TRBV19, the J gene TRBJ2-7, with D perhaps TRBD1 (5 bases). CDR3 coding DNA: TGTGCCAGTAGCCCCCGACAGAGCTCCTACGAGCAGTACTTC. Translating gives CASSPRQSSYEQYF.